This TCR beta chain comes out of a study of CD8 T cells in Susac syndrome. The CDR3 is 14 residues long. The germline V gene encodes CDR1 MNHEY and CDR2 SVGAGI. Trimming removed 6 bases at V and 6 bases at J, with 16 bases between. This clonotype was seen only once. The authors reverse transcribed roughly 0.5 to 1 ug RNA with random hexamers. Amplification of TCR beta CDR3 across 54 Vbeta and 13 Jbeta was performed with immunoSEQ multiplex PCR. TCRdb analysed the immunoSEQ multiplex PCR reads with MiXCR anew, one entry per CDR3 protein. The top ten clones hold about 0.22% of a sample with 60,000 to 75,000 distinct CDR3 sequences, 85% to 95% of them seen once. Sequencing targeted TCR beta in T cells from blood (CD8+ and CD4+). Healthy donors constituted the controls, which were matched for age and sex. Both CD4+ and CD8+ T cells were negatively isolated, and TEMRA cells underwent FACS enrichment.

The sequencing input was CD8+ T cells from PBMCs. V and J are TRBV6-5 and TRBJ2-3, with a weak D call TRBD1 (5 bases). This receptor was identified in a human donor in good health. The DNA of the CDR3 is TGTGCCAGCAGCACAGGTCAACTTCTGGATACGCAGTATTTT. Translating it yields CASSTGQLLDTQYF.